This record looks at one T cell receptor (beta chain) sequence and its context. No antigen is known for it. Its ends do not fully match the called genes, so a read error is possible. Per germline, CDR1 MGHRA and CDR2 YSYEKL. This CDR3 region has 15 residues. This sample was taken from a study of post-analysis software for immune sequencing data. Study information: Recorded disease courses covered relapsing-remitting, secondary progressive and progressive-relapsing multiple sclerosis. Some patients had no subtype annotation. Study results and limitations: The F measure placed samples prepared in the same batch into strongly shared clusters. Versus controls, multiple sclerosis patients showed significantly lower diversity (normalized Chao1). When patients were compared with controls, four or five TRBV segments were more frequent, TRBV5-6, TRBV5-1 and TRBV20-1 among them.

The library was made from cDNA and included unique molecular identifiers. Each batch of about 0.9 to 10 million T cells produced hundreds of thousands of cDNA molecules. TCRdb fed the PCR reads into MiXCR, producing one record per CDR3 protein. The sample contains a few hundred thousand distinct CDR3 sequences, roughly 35% of which appear only once. The origin of this receptor is a girl aged 5-17 years with multiple sclerosis. Sequenced: blood. This chain joins TRBV4-1 and TRBJ2-7; D unresolved. The CDR3 region is CARSQDGDSAYEQYF. In DNA form, the CDR3 reads TGCGCCCGCAGCCAAGATGGGGATTCAGCCTACGAGCAGTACTTC.